The rows below give T cell receptor beta chains drawn from one sample of a study of cytomegalovirus exposure and HLA in healthy donors. Measured with immunoSEQ multiplex PCR; TCRdb has only the in-frame clones, and not every one. The sample carries more than 95,000 clones, under 85% recorded once. The sample consisted of PBMCs. These receptors were obtained from a woman aged 18-30 years in good health and CMV-seronegative. Each CDR3 is given with its conserved first and last residue. Fields, in order: J gene, V gene, clone size, D gene, CDR3 DNA, CDR3 protein. A D gene is named only where the DNA matches it firmly. Expanded clones are given a class, and other clones once, few, many or no size at all.

>TRBJ1-2|TRBV5-1|once|.
TGCGCCAGCAGCTTGGAAGGGGGAAGGAGTAACTATGGCTACACCTTC
CASSLEGGRSNYGYTF
>TRBJ1-4|TRBV13|.|.
TGTGCCAGCAGCTTAACGGGATTCGAAAAACTGTTTTTT
CASSLTGFEKLFF
>TRBJ2-7|TRBV5-1|.|.
TGCGCCAGCAGCTCCGCGGGACAGTCCTACGAGCAGTACTTC
CASSSAGQSYEQYF
>TRBJ2-7|TRBV29-1|.|TRBD2
TGCAGCGTTACCCGATTTCGCGGGGGGAGTGACGAGCAGTACTTC
CSVTRFRGGSDEQYF
>TRBJ2-1|TRBV2|once|.
TGTGCCAGCAGTGACCGTCGGGGGAGACAGTATGAGCAGTTCTTC
CASSDRRGRQYEQFF
>TRBJ1-2|TRBV6-6|.|TRBD1
TGTGCCAGCAGTTACTCCGGACAGGGGGAACTCTATGGCTACACCTTC
CASSYSGQGELYGYTF
>TRBJ1-6|TRBV7-3|.|TRBD1
TGTGCCAGCAGCCGGGACAGAAATTCACCCCTCCACTTT
CASSRDRNSPLHF
>TRBJ1-3|TRBV19|.|.
TGTGCCAGTAGCAGGATCTCTGGAAACACCATATATTTT
CASSRISGNTIYF
>TRBJ1-1|TRBV5-6|.|.
TGTGCCAGCAACTCCCCGCCCGGGGGGAAAAGCACTGAAGCTTTCTTT
CASNSPPGGKSTEAFF
>TRBJ1-2|TRBV10-1|.|.
TGCGCCAGCAGGCCCCCGGGGTTTACCTTC
CASRPPGFTF
>TRBJ1-1|TRBV19|.|TRBD1
TGTGCCATAGGACAGGGGGATTCTGAAGCTTTCTTT
CAIGQGDSEAFF
>TRBJ2-5|TRBV28|.|TRBD1
TGTGCCAGCAGTTCGGACAGGGCAATTCCCCATAGAGATCAAGAGACCCAGTACTTC
CASSSDRAIPHRDQETQYF
>TRBJ2-3|TRBV30|.|TRBD1
TGTGCCTGGAGTGACGGGACAGGGGTGGATACGCAGTATTTT
CAWSDGTGVDTQYF
>TRBJ2-7|TRBV6-1|few|TRBD2
TGTGCCAGCAGTGAAGCTAGCGGGGGGGCCTACGAGCAGTACTTC
CASSEASGGAYEQYF
>TRBJ2-5|TRBV9|.|TRBD1
TGTGCCAGCAGCGGGGGGGCAGGGGGCGCAGAGACCCAGTACTTC
CASSGGAGGAETQYF
>TRBJ1-5|TRBV25-1|.|.
TGTGCCAGCAGTGAACTTAATAGCAATCAGCCCCAGCATTTT
CASSELNSNQPQHF
>TRBJ1-2|TRBV6-5|.|TRBD1
TGTGCCAGCAGAAAACCGGGACAGGTCTATGGCTACACCTTC
CASRKPGQVYGYTF
>TRBJ2-5|TRBV28|.|.
TGTGCCAGCAGTGGGGGACAACGGGGAGAGACCCAGTACTTC
CASSGGQRGETQYF
>TRBJ2-7|TRBV11-2|.|.
TGTGCCAGCACCTCCGGGACTCAGAAAAGGGGATACGAGCAGTACTTC
CASTSGTQKRGYEQYF
>TRBJ1-4|TRBV4-1|.|.
TGCGCCAGCAGCCAAGTGTCTGTCATTGCAGGGAACTCGAATGAAAAACTGTTTTTT
CASSQVSVIAGNSNEKLFF
>TRBJ2-2|TRBV6-5|medium-sized|.
TGTGCCAGCACCACACCTGTTAACACCGGGGAGCTGTTTTTT
CASTTPVNTGELFF
>TRBJ1-1|TRBV21-1|few|.
TGTGCCAGCAGCAAAGTGAGACAGCTGAACACTGAAGCTTTCTTT
CASSKVRQLNTEAFF
>TRBJ1-1|TRBV7-9|.|TRBD1
TGTGCCAGCAGCTCTGGACAGGGGGCTAACACTGAAGCTTTCTTT
CASSSGQGANTEAFF
>TRBJ1-2|TRBV7-9|.|TRBD1
TGTGCCAGCAGCCCACCTGGGACAGGGGCTGGCTACACCTTC
CASSPPGTGAGYTF